The sequence of this TCR beta chain was determined in a study of cytomegalovirus exposure and HLA in healthy donors. Primers for the PCR totalled 60 Vbeta and 13 Jbeta. Method: immunoSEQ multiplex PCR; TCRdb's copy keeps in-frame clones and lacks some. The sample contains 200,000 or so clones, 82% of which appear only once. Trimming left V 0 bases short and J 2 bases short, with 10 bases between. The CDR3 sequence is 16 residues long. CDR1 is LNHDA and CDR2 is SQIVND in the germline V gene (reference sequence). The chain links TRBV19 to TRBJ2-2; D perhaps matches TRBD2 (6 bases). The sample taken for sequencing was PBMCs. The receptor was derived from a boy under 10 years old in good health and CMV-seronegative. In DNA, the CDR3 is TGTGCCAGTAGTATAGAAGAAGGACTAAACACCGGGGAGCTGTTTTTT. It yields the protein CASSIEEGLNTGELFF.